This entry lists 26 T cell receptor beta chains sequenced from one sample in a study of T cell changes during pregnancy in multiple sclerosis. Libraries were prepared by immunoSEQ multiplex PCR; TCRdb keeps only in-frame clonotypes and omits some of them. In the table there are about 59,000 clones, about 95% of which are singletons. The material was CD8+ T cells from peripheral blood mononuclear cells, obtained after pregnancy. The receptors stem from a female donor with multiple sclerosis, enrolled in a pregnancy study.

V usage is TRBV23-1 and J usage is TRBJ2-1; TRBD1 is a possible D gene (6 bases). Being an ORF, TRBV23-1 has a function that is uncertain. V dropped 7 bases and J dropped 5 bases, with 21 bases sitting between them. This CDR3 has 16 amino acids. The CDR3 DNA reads TGCGCCAGCATTCCTCCTTTCCGGACAGATGACAATGAGCAGTTCTTC. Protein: CASIPPFRTDDNEQFF.

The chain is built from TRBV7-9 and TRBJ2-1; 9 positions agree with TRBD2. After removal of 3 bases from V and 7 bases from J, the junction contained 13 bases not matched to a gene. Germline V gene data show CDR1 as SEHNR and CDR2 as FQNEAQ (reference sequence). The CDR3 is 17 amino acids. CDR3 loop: CASSFQTGAGGRNEQFF. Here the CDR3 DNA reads TGTGCCAGCAGCTTCCAGACAGGAGCGGGAGGTCGGAATGAGCAGTTCTTC.

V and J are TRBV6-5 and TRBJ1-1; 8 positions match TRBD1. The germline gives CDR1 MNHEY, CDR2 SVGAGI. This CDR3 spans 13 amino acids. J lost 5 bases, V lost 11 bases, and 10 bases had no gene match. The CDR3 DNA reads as TGTGCCGCTAATCAACAGGGGGTGACTGAAGCTTTCTTT. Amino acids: CAANQQGVTEAFF.

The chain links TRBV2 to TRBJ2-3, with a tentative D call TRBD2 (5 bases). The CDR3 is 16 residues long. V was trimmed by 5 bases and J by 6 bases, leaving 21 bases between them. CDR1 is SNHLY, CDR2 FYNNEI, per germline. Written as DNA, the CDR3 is TGTGCCAGCAGTAGGACTCCATCCCCCCGGGCGGATACGCAGTATTTT. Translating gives CASSRTPSPRADTQYF.

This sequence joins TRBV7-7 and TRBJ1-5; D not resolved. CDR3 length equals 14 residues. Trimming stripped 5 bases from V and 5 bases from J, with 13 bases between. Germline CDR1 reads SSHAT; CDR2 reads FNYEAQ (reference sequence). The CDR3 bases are TGTGCCAGCAGCCCGATGTGGGAGTATCAGCCCCAGCATTTT. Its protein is CASSPMWEYQPQHF.

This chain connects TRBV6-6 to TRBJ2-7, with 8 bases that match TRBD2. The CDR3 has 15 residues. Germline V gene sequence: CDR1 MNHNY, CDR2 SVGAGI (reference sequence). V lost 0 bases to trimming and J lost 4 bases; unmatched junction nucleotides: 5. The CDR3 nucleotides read TGTGCCAGCAGTTACTCAGCGGGAGAATCTTACGAGCAGTACTTC. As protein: CASSYSAGESYEQYF.

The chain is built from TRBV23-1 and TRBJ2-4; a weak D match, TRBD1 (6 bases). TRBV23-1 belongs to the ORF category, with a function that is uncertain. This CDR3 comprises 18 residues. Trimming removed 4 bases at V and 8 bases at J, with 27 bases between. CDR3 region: CASSPGQSRASLLYIQYF. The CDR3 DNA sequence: TGCGCCAGCAGTCCCGGACAGTCAAGAGCGTCTTTGCTGTACATTCAGTACTTC.

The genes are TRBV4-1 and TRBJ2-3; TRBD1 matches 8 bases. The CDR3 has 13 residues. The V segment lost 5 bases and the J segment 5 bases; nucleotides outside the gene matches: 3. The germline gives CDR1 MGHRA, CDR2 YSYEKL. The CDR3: CASSIRGQDTQYF. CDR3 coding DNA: TGCGCCAGCAGCATCAGGGGGCAAGATACGCAGTATTTT.

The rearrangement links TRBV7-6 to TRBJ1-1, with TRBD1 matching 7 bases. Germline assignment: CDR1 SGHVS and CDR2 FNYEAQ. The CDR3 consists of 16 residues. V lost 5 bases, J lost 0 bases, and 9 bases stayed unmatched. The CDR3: CASSPRTGTMNTEAFF. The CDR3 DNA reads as TGTGCCAGCAGCCCTCGGACAGGAACCATGAACACTGAAGCTTTCTTT.

The CDR3: CASRLIAGGPYEQFF. In DNA form, the CDR3 reads TGTGCCAGCAGGCTAATAGCGGGAGGGCCCTATGAGCAGTTCTTC. This chain links TRBV27 with TRBJ2-1; the match to TRBD2 covers 11 bases. CDR1 is MNHEY and CDR2 is SMNVEV in the germline V gene (reference sequence). V gave up 6 bases and J gave up 8 bases; unmatched junction bases: 9. The CDR3 sequence is 15 residues long.

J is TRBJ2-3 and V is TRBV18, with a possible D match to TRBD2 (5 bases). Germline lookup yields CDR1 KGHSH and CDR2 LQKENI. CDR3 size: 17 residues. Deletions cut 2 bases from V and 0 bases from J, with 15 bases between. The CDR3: CASSPAFAGESTDTQYF. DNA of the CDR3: TGTGCCAGCTCACCAGCGTTTGCGGGCGAGAGCACAGATACGCAGTATTTT.

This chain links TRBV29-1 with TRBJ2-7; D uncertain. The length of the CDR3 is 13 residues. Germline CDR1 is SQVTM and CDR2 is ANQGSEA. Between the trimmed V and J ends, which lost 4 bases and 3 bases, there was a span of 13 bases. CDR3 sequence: CSVVFGQSYEQYF. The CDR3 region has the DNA TGCAGCGTTGTATTTGGGCAGAGCTACGAGCAGTACTTC.

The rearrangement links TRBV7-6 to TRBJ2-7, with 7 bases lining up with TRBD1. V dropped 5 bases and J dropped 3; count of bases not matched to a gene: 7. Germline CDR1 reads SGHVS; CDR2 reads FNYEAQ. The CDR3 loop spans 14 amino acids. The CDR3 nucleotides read TGTGCCAGCAGCCCCGCCGGGGACAGCTACGAGCAGTACTTC. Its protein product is CASSPAGDSYEQYF.

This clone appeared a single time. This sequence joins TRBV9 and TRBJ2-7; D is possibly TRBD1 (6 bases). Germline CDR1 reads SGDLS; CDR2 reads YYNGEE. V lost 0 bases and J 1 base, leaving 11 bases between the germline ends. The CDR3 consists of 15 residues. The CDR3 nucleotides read TGTGCCAGCAGCGTAGACGGGACAAGGTCCTACGAGCAGTACTTC. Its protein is CASSVDGTRSYEQYF.

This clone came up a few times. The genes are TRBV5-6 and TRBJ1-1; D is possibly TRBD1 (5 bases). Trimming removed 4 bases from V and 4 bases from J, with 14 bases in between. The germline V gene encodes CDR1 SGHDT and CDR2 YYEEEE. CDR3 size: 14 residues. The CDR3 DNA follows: TGTGCCAGCAGCCCCGGGGCCGGGAGCACTGAAGCTTTCTTT. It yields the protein CASSPGAGSTEAFF.

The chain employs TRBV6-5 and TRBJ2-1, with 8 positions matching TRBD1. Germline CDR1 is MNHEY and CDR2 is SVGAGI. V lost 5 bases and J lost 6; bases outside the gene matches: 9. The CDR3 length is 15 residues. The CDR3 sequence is CASSPGTGFPNEQFF. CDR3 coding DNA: TGTGCCAGCAGTCCCGGGACAGGCTTTCCCAATGAGCAGTTCTTC.

The CDR3 sequence: CACLTGLGELFF. In nucleotides, the CDR3 is TGCGCCTGCCTGACGGGATTGGGGGAGCTGTTTTTT. V and J are TRBV4-1 and TRBJ2-2, with D maybe TRBD2 (5 bases). The CDR3 sequence is 12 residues long. Trimming left V 11 bases short and J 8 bases short, with 15 bases between. CDR1 MGHRA and CDR2 YSYEKL come from the germline V gene.

The CDR3 DNA is TGCGCCAGCAGCTTTTCAAGACAGGGGGGTGTGGAGACCCAGTACTTC. Protein product: CASSFSRQGGVETQYF. V usage is TRBV5-1 and J usage is TRBJ2-5, with 9 bases matching TRBD1. CDR1 is SGHRS, CDR2 YFSETQ, per germline. With 2 bases clipped from V and 5 bases from J, the junction kept 10 bases outside the gene matches. This CDR3 contains 16 residues. The complete variable domain, with remaining parts taken from reference TRBV5-1 and TRBJ2-5, reads KAGVTQTPRYLIKTRGQQVTLSCSPISGHRSVSWYQQTPGQGLQFLFEYFSETQRNKGNFPGRFSGRQFSNSRSEMNVSTLELGDSALYLCASSFSRQGGVETQYFGPGTRLLVL.

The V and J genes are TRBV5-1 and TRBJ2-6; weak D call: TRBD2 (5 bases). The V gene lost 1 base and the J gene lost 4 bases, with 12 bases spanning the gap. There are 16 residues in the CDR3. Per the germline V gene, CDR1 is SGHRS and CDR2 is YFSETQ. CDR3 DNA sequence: TGCGCCAGCAGCTTGTTCCCCGGGGTAGGGGCCAACGTCCTGACTTTC. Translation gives CASSLFPGVGANVLTF.

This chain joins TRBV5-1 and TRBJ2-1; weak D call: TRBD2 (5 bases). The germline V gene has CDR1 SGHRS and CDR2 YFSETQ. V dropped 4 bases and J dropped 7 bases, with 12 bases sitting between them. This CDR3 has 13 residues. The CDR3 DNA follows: TGCGCCAGCAGCGATACACCGGGAAATGAGCAGTTCTTC. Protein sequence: CASSDTPGNEQFF.

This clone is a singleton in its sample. The CDR3 loop reads CASSLSESYGYTF. Here the CDR3 DNA reads TGTGCCAGCAGTTTGAGTGAGAGCTATGGCTACACCTTC. The chain couples TRBV6-5 to TRBJ1-2; D not certain. CDR3 length equals 13 residues. Germline CDR1 and CDR2: MNHEY and SVGAGI. Trimming shortened V by 4 bases and J by 4 bases, and 10 bases separated the two germline ends.

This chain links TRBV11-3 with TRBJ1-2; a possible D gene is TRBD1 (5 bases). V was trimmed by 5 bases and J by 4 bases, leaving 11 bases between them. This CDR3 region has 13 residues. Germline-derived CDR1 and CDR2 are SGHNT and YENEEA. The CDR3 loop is CASSLRDGYGYTF. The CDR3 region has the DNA TGTGCCAGCAGCCTGCGGGACGGCTATGGCTACACCTTC.

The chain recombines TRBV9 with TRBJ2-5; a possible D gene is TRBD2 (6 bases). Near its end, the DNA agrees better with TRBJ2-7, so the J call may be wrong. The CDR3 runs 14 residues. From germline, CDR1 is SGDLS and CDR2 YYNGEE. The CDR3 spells CASSAIAAPYEQYF. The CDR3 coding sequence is TGTGCCAGCAGCGCCATAGCGGCCCCCTACGAGCAGTACTTC.

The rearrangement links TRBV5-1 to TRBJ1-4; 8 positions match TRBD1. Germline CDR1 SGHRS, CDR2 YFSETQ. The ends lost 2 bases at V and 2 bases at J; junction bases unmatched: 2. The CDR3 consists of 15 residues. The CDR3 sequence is CASSFWTGTNEKLFF. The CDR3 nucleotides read TGCGCCAGCAGCTTTTGGACAGGGACTAATGAAAAACTGTTTTTT.

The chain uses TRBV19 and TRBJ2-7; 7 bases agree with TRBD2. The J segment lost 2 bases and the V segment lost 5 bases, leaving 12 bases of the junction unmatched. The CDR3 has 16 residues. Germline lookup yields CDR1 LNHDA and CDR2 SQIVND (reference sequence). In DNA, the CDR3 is TGTGCCAGTAGTGATACTACGGGAGGACCTACCTACGAGCAGTACTTC. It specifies CASSDTTGGPTYEQYF.

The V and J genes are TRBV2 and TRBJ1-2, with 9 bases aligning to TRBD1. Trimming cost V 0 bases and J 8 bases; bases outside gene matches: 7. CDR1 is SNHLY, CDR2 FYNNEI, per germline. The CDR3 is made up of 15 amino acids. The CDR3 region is CASSEALQGAIGYTF. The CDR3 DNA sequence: TGTGCCAGCAGTGAAGCCCTACAGGGGGCGATCGGCTACACCTTC.